This passage covers 14 T cell receptor beta chains from one sample sequenced in a study of vaccination effects on CD4 cells after COVID-19. Viral peptide pools were used in the ViraFEST assay to expand antigen-specific CD4+ T cells, and sequencing came afterward. Culture lasted around eleven days before CD4+ T cell isolation. Vaccinated participants had no history of SARS-CoV-2 infection and tested negative for nucleocapsid antibodies. Here immunoSEQ multiplex PCR was the method, and the copy in TCRdb shows in-frame clones only, minus some. The data hold roughly 67,000 clones, with about 79% observed a single time. The antigens for these receptors are not known. Sequenced material: CD4+ T cells from PBMCs cultured with SARS-CoV-2 spike peptides, taken before COVID-19 vaccination. Every receptor here comes from a human donor who received a COVID-19 vaccine.

V and J are TRBV6-5 and TRBJ1-1, with D perhaps TRBD1 (5 bases). Deletions cut 5 bases from V and 4 bases from J, with 17 bases between. Germline V lookup: CDR1 MNHEY, CDR2 SVGAGI. There are 15 residues in the CDR3. CDR3 DNA sequence: TGTGCCAGCAGTAAACCCCAGGGTAAGGGCACTGAAGCTTTCTTT. This gives the protein CASSKPQGKGTEAFF.

This chain links TRBV6-2 or TRBV6-3 with TRBJ2-7, with 11 positions matching TRBD1. After removal of 6 bases from V and 7 bases from J, the junction contained 14 bases not matched to a gene. This CDR3 is 16 amino acids long. CDR1 is MNHEY, CDR2 SVGEGT, per germline. The CDR3 region is CASSPITGTGGKEQYV. The DNA of the CDR3 is TGTGCCAGCAGCCCCATTACCGGGACAGGGGGAAAGGAGCAGTACGTC.

This chain uses TRBV5-1 with TRBJ2-1; D may be TRBD1 (6 bases). The CDR3 sequence is 13 residues long. V gave up 4 bases and J gave up 6 bases, with 11 bases separating them. CDR1 is SGHRS, CDR2 YFSETQ, per germline. CDR3 DNA sequence: TGCGCCAGCAGCAGTGGACAGACCAATGAGCAGTTCTTC. As protein: CASSSGQTNEQFF.

The chain carries TRBV12-3 or TRBV12-4 and TRBJ1-2, with 7 bases identical to TRBD1. V shed 1 base and J 7 bases; nucleotides not matched to a gene: 3. This CDR3 contains 13 residues. CDR3 region: CASSLGTGRGYTF. As DNA, the CDR3 is TGTGCCAGCAGTTTAGGGACAGGTCGTGGCTACACCTTC.

The chain uses TRBV27 and TRBJ2-1; possibly TRBD2 for D (5 bases). V dropped 8 bases and J dropped 8 bases, with 16 bases sitting between them. Germline V gene lookup returns CDR1 MNHEY and CDR2 SMNVEV (reference sequence). The CDR3 has 13 residues. In DNA form, the CDR3 reads TGTGCCAGCCCGATAAGAGGGTCACATGAGCAGTTCTTC. Protein product: CASPIRGSHEQFF.

CDR3 loop: CAWSKGPSSRGYTF. The DNA for the CDR3 is TGTGCCTGGAGTAAAGGACCCTCTTCTCGGGGCTACACCTTC. The chain carries TRBV30 and TRBJ1-2; D ambiguous. The CDR3 spans 14 residues. The germline V gene has CDR1 GTSNPN and CDR2 SVGIG (reference sequence). V was pared by 2 bases and J by 8 bases, with 18 bases between.

The genes are TRBV5-6 and TRBJ1-2; no reliable D call. Germline CDR1 reads SGHDT; CDR2 reads YYEEEE. The V end lost 0 bases, the J end lost 5 bases, and 5 bases lay between the germline ends. The CDR3 length is 12 residues. The CDR3 DNA reads as TGTGCCAGCAGCTTGGGGGAGTATGGCTACACCTTC. Residues: CASSLGEYGYTF.

The genes are TRBV6-6 and TRBJ1-6, with 7 bases fitting TRBD1. Trimming took 6 bases from V and 4 from J; bases not matched to a gene: 21. The germline gives CDR1 MNHNY, CDR2 SVGAGI (reference sequence). The CDR3 is made up of 20 amino acids. Here the CDR3 reads CASSQSYIGQVKLYNSPLHF. CDR3 nucleotide sequence: TGTGCCAGCAGCCAGAGTTACATAGGACAGGTGAAACTTTATAATTCACCCCTCCACTTT.

The V call is TRBV6-1, the J call TRBJ2-5; possible D gene TRBD2, 6 bases. The CDR3 has 17 amino acids. V lost 1 base, J lost 2 bases, and 17 bases lay in between. Germline V gene data show CDR1 as MNHNS and CDR2 as SASEGT. The CDR3 sequence is CASSEDWGGGIQETQYF. In nucleotides, the CDR3 is TGTGCCAGCAGTGAAGATTGGGGTGGAGGGATACAAGAGACCCAGTACTTC.

A single count supports this clone. For the CDR3, the DNA is TGTGCCAGCAGCCCGAACCGGGACAAAGCTTTCTTT. Its translation: CASSPNRDKAFF. The genes are TRBV7-2 and TRBJ1-1; possibly TRBD1 for D (6 bases). The ends were cut back, 5 bases at V and 9 bases at J, with 13 bases in the middle. Germline CDR1 reads SGHTA; CDR2 reads FQGNSA. This CDR3 has 12 residues.

V is TRBV5-1 and J is TRBJ1-1; D is unresolved. The germline gives CDR1 SGHRS, CDR2 YFSETQ. V gave up 3 bases and J gave up 3 bases, with 12 bases separating them. CDR3 length: 14 amino acids. CDR3 protein: CASSSWKRDTEAFF. In nucleotides, the CDR3 is TGCGCCAGCAGCTCATGGAAGAGGGACACTGAAGCTTTCTTT.

The chain employs TRBV4-1 and TRBJ1-6; no definite D call. CDR3 length: 15 amino acids. Per the germline V gene, CDR1 is MGHRA and CDR2 is YSYEKL. V was cut by 4 bases and J by 6 bases, with 13 bases left in between. The CDR3 here is CASSLDWWGNSPLHF. In nucleotides, the CDR3 is TGCGCCAGCAGCCTGGATTGGTGGGGTAATTCACCCCTCCACTTT.

The chain links TRBV5-5 to TRBJ2-5; D is unresolved. Trimming left V 2 bases short and J 1 base short, with 9 bases between. CDR1 SGHKS and CDR2 YYEKEE come from the germline V gene (reference sequence). The length of the CDR3 is 14 residues. CDR3 sequence: CASSFSSIQETQYF. The CDR3 DNA sequence: TGTGCCAGCAGCTTTTCGTCCATCCAAGAGACCCAGTACTTC. The variable domain in full, completed from reference TRBV5-5 and TRBJ2-5, reads DAGVTQSPTHLIKTRGQQVTLRCSPISGHKSVSWYQQVLGQGPQFIFQYYEKEERGRGNFPDRFSARQFPNYSSELNVNALLLGDSALYLCASSFSSIQETQYFGPGTRLLVL.

V and J are TRBV19 and TRBJ1-1, with D perhaps TRBD1 (6 bases). The CDR3 extends over 14 amino acids. Germline V gene sequence: CDR1 LNHDA, CDR2 SQIVND (reference sequence). V was shortened by 5 bases and J by 0 bases, with 10 bases between the two germline ends. DNA for the CDR3: TGTGCCAGTAGTTCAGGGACATTGAACACTGAAGCTTTCTTT. It yields the protein CASSSGTLNTEAFF.